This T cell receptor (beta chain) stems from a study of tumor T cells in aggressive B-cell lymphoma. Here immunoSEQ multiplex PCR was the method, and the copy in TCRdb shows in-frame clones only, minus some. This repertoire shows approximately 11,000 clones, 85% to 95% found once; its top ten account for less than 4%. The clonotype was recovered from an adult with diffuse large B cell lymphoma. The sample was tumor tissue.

This CDR3 reads CASSEGDRVSYEQYF. CDR3 in DNA: TGTGCCAGCAGCGAGGGGGACAGGGTCTCCTACGAGCAGTACTTC. The chain has TRBV9 and TRBJ2-7, with 9 bases fitting TRBD1. With V trimmed by 3 bases and J by 0 bases, 4 bases remained unmatched. The length of the CDR3 is 15 residues. Germline V lookup: CDR1 SGDLS, CDR2 YYNGEE.